These T cell receptor beta chains were read from a single sample in a study of blood T cell repertoires in COVID-19. Profiled with immunoSEQ multiplex PCR; TCRdb holds only in-frame clones, not every one. This sample yields approximately 20,000 clones, of which 85% to 90% are seen a single time; 11% belongs to the top ten. The sequenced sample consisted of peripheral blood. The receptors come from a human donor in a cohort sampled during active COVID-19. CDR3s include the opening cysteine and the closing phenylalanine or tryptophan. The D gene is left open where the match is weak. Clone size is stated in some rows and not others, as once, few, many or a class when expanded.

CDR3: CAWSRDRQFWGTEAFF
DNA: TGTGCCTGGAGTCGAGACAGGCAATTCTGGGGCACTGAAGCTTTCTTT
J: TRBJ1-1
V: TRBV30
size: NA
D: NA

CDR3: CASSFPGYFEQFF
DNA: TGTGCCAGCAGTTTTCCCGGTTATTTTGAGCAGTTCTTC
J: TRBJ2-1
V: TRBV12-3/TRBV12-4
size: NA
D: NA

CDR3: CASSGTGEVYEQYF
DNA: TGTGCCAGCAGCGGGACAGGGGAGGTCTACGAGCAGTACTTC
J: TRBJ2-7
V: TRBV7-9
size: NA
D: TRBD1

CDR3: CAWDKGGSFTDTQYF
DNA: TGTGCCTGGGATAAGGGGGGGAGTTTCACAGATACGCAGTATTTT
J: TRBJ2-3
V: TRBV30
size: NA
D: NA

CDR3: CASSPGTSGGYIQYF
DNA: TGTGCCAGCAGCCCCGGGACTAGCGGGGGATACATTCAGTACTTC
J: TRBJ2-4
V: TRBV6-5
size: NA
D: TRBD2

CDR3: CSVVGDNTRAEQFF
DNA: TGCAGCGTTGTTGGGGACAACACCCGCGCGGAACAGTTCTTC
J: TRBJ2-1
V: TRBV29-1
size: NA
D: NA

CDR3: CASSPPSGINEQYF
DNA: TGTGCCAGCTCACCACCCTCGGGGATCAACGAGCAGTACTTC
J: TRBJ2-7
V: TRBV18
size: NA
D: NA

CDR3: CASSLGDREGNQPQHF
DNA: TGCGCCAGCAGCTTGGGGGACAGGGAAGGAAATCAGCCCCAGCATTTT
J: TRBJ1-5
V: TRBV5-1
size: NA
D: TRBD1

CDR3: CASSRDRNTGELFF
DNA: TGCGCCAGCAGCCGGGACAGGAACACCGGGGAGCTGTTTTTT
J: TRBJ2-2
V: TRBV5-1
size: NA
D: TRBD1

CDR3: CASSLTRGRNTEAFF
DNA: TGCGCCAGCAGCTTGACCAGGGGCCGGAACACTGAAGCTTTCTTT
J: TRBJ1-1
V: TRBV5-1
size: NA
D: NA

CDR3: CASSVDGEGTNEKLFF
DNA: TGTGCCAGCAGCGTGGATGGGGAGGGAACTAATGAAAAACTGTTTTTT
J: TRBJ1-4
V: TRBV5-6
size: NA
D: NA

CDR3: CASSEGRGHTEAFF
DNA: TGTGCCAGCAGTGAGGGCAGGGGGCACACTGAAGCTTTCTTT
J: TRBJ1-1
V: TRBV2
size: NA
D: TRBD1

CDR3: CASSPEGQPLYGYTF
DNA: TGCGCCAGCAGCCCGGAGGGACAGCCCCTCTATGGCTACACCTTC
J: TRBJ1-2
V: TRBV5-1
size: NA
D: TRBD1

CDR3: CASSSQSNQPQHF
DNA: TGTGCCAGCAGTTCTCAGTCAAATCAGCCCCAGCATTTT
J: TRBJ1-5
V: TRBV6-5
size: NA
D: NA

CDR3: CASTLGIGGGNEQFF
DNA: TGTGCCAGCACACTAGGCATTGGCGGTGGGAATGAGCAGTTCTTC
J: TRBJ2-1
V: TRBV25-1
size: NA
D: NA

CDR3: CASSPRLAGNMEDTQYF
DNA: TGTGCCAGTAGTCCCCGACTAGCGGGGAATATGGAAGATACGCAGTATTTT
J: TRBJ2-3
V: TRBV19
size: NA
D: TRBD2

CDR3: CASSLVPRPEAFF
DNA: TGTGCCAGCAGCTTAGTTCCGCGGCCTGAAGCTTTCTTT
J: TRBJ1-1
V: TRBV7-9
size: NA
D: NA

CDR3: CASIPGLNQPQHF
DNA: TGTGCCAGCATACCAGGGCTCAATCAGCCCCAGCATTTT
J: TRBJ1-5
V: TRBV6-5
size: NA
D: NA

CDR3: CATSDKQGADTQYF
DNA: TGTGCCACCAGTGATAAACAGGGAGCAGATACGCAGTATTTT
J: TRBJ2-3
V: TRBV24-1
size: NA
D: NA

CDR3: CASSASGGYQETQYF
DNA: TGTGCCAGCAGCGCCAGCGGGGGGTACCAAGAGACCCAGTACTTC
J: TRBJ2-5
V: TRBV9
size: NA
D: TRBD2

CDR3: CASRRGFGIGDGYTF
DNA: TGCGCCAGCAGACGAGGGTTTGGGATCGGGGATGGCTACACCTTC
J: TRBJ1-2
V: TRBV5-1
size: few
D: NA

CDR3: CASWGAGELFF
DNA: TGTGCCAGCTGGGGGGCCGGGGAGCTGTTTTTT
J: TRBJ2-2
V: TRBV25-1
size: NA
D: NA

CDR3: CASSDLARTGNNEQFF
DNA: TGTGCCAGCAGTGACCTGGCAAGGACAGGTAACAATGAGCAGTTCTTC
J: TRBJ2-1
V: TRBV28
size: few
D: TRBD1

CDR3: CASSVGGRGEQYF
DNA: TGTGCCAGCAGCGTAGGAGGCCGCGGCGAGCAGTACTTC
J: TRBJ2-7
V: TRBV9
size: once
D: NA

CDR3: CASNRGGSSYNEQFF
DNA: TGTGCCAGTAACCGCGGGGGCTCTTCCTACAATGAGCAGTTCTTC
J: TRBJ2-1
V: TRBV19
size: NA
D: NA

CDR3: CASSGLAGIQETQYF
DNA: TGTGCCAGCAGCGGACTAGCGGGTATCCAAGAGACCCAGTACTTC
J: TRBJ2-5
V: TRBV5-6
size: NA
D: TRBD2

CDR3: CASSILGDTEAFF
DNA: TGTGCCAGTAGTATCTTGGGAGACACTGAAGCTTTCTTT
J: TRBJ1-1
V: TRBV19
size: NA
D: NA

CDR3: CASSLGGHPFLNQPQHF
DNA: TGCGCCAGCAGCTTGGGGGGACACCCCTTTCTCAATCAGCCCCAGCATTTT
J: TRBJ1-5
V: TRBV5-1
size: NA
D: NA

CDR3: CASSLGAINYGYTF
DNA: TGTGCCAGCAGCCTGGGGGCCATTAACTATGGCTACACCTTC
J: TRBJ1-2
V: TRBV9
size: NA
D: NA

CDR3: CAWTGRGLYNSPLHF
DNA: TGTGCCTGGACCGGCAGGGGGCTATATAATTCACCCCTCCACTTT
J: TRBJ1-6
V: TRBV30
size: NA
D: TRBD1

CDR3: CASSPRKGGTAITEAFF
DNA: TGTGCCAGCAGCCCACGAAAGGGTGGGACAGCGATCACTGAAGCTTTCTTT
J: TRBJ1-1
V: TRBV14
size: NA
D: TRBD1

CDR3: CASRGTSFEQFF
DNA: TGTGCCAGCAGGGGGACTAGCTTCGAGCAGTTCTTC
J: TRBJ2-1
V: TRBV3-1/TRBV3-2
size: NA
D: TRBD2

CDR3: CATSDPTGSNTQYF
DNA: TGTGCCACCAGTGACCCAACGGGGAGCAATACGCAGTATTTT
J: TRBJ2-3
V: TRBV24-1
size: NA
D: NA

CDR3: CASRLGGGTDTQYF
DNA: TGCGCCAGCAGGCTCGGCGGGGGCACAGATACGCAGTATTTT
J: TRBJ2-3
V: TRBV10-1
size: once
D: NA

CDR3: CASSSGTSPPYEQYF
DNA: TGTGCCAGCAGCTCCGGGACTAGTCCTCCCTACGAGCAGTACTTC
J: TRBJ2-7
V: TRBV7-9
size: NA
D: TRBD2

CDR3: CASLGGALGNEQFF
DNA: TGTGCCAGCCTGGGGGGGGCCCTTGGCAATGAGCAGTTCTTC
J: TRBJ2-1
V: TRBV27
size: NA
D: NA

CDR3: CATSRDKFSGGTEAFF
DNA: TGTGCCACCAGCAGAGATAAATTTTCGGGGGGCACTGAAGCTTTCTTT
J: TRBJ1-1
V: TRBV15
size: NA
D: NA

CDR3: CASSFMEYEQYF
DNA: TGTGCCAGCAGCTTTATGGAGTACGAGCAGTACTTC
J: TRBJ2-7
V: TRBV5-4
size: NA
D: NA

CDR3: CASSLDQYEQYF
DNA: TGCGCCAGCAGCTTGGATCAATACGAGCAGTACTTC
J: TRBJ2-7
V: TRBV5-1
size: NA
D: NA

CDR3: CASSGAPGTSGGDDEQFF
DNA: TGCGCCAGCAGTGGAGCTCCCGGGACTAGCGGGGGGGACGATGAGCAGTTCTTC
J: TRBJ2-1
V: TRBV10-1
size: NA
D: TRBD2

CDR3: CASSPQGQLAQYF
DNA: TGTGCCAGCAGCCCACAGGGGCAGTTGGCCCAGTACTTC
J: TRBJ2-5
V: TRBV12-3/TRBV12-4
size: NA
D: TRBD1

CDR3: CATRDKLNTEAFF
DNA: TGCGCCACCCGAGACAAACTGAACACTGAAGCTTTCTTT
J: TRBJ1-1
V: TRBV4-1
size: NA
D: NA

CDR3: CASSHNGQTIGYTF
DNA: TGTGCCAGCAGTCATAATGGACAGACCATTGGCTACACCTTC
J: TRBJ1-2
V: TRBV27
size: NA
D: NA

CDR3: CASSQDLGRIYGYTF
DNA: TGTGCCAGCAGCCAAGATCTCGGCAGGATCTATGGCTACACCTTC
J: TRBJ1-2
V: TRBV14
size: NA
D: NA

CDR3: CASSSRQRGGRYEQYF
DNA: TGTGCCAGCAGCTCGCGACAGCGGGGGGGCCGATACGAGCAGTACTTC
J: TRBJ2-7
V: TRBV7-2
size: NA
D: TRBD2

CDR3: CASSSGPGQTPNSPLHF
DNA: TGCGCCAGCAGCTCCGGCCCGGGACAGACTCCAAATTCACCCCTCCACTTT
J: TRBJ1-6
V: TRBV5-1
size: NA
D: TRBD1

CDR3: CASTDRARGGNTIYF
DNA: TGTGCCAGCACCGACAGGGCTCGTGGTGGAAACACCATATATTTT
J: TRBJ1-3
V: TRBV18
size: NA
D: TRBD1

CDR3: CASSGQLLTGTYEQYF
DNA: TGTGCCAGCAGCGGACAACTTTTGACAGGAACCTACGAGCAGTACTTC
J: TRBJ2-7
V: TRBV3-1/TRBV3-2
size: NA
D: NA

CDR3: CASSLEARVGYGYTF
DNA: TGTGCCAGCAGCTTGGAAGCACGGGTCGGCTATGGCTACACCTTC
J: TRBJ1-2
V: TRBV5-4
size: NA
D: NA

CDR3: CASSIPGNIQYF
DNA: TGTGCCAGTAGTATTCCAGGAAACATTCAGTACTTC
J: TRBJ2-4
V: TRBV19
size: NA
D: NA

CDR3: CASSHTSGGSYEQFF
DNA: TGTGCCAGCAGCCATACTAGCGGGGGGTCTTATGAGCAGTTCTTC
J: TRBJ2-1
V: TRBV7-3
size: NA
D: TRBD2

CDR3: CASSSKTGWEQYF
DNA: TGTGCCAGCAGCTCGAAGACAGGGTGGGAGCAGTACTTC
J: TRBJ2-7
V: TRBV5-4
size: NA
D: TRBD1

CDR3: CASSLGKQVNSPLHF
DNA: TGCGCCAGCAGCTTGGGGAAACAGGTTAATTCACCCCTCCACTTT
J: TRBJ1-6
V: TRBV5-1
size: NA
D: NA